A selection of T cell receptor beta chains follows, all from one sample in a study of blood T cell repertoires in COVID-19. Profiling relied on immunoSEQ multiplex PCR, and the TCRdb table lists in-frame clones only, not all of them. Of 60,000 to 65,000 clones listed, 74% are singletons. The specimen sequenced was peripheral blood. These receptors were taken from an elderly woman with acute or convalescent COVID-19. Both conserved end residues are part of each CDR3. D genes are given only for firm matches. Clone size is stated in some rows and not others, as once, few, many or a class when expanded.

j_call clone_size d_call v_call cdr3_aa cdr3_nt
TRBJ2-2 - TRBD2 TRBV4-3 CASSQDGSGSAGELFF TGCGCCAGCAGCCAAGACGGGAGCGGGAGCGCCGGGGAGCTGTTTTTT
TRBJ1-2 few - TRBV5-1 CASSLAPASGYGYTF TGCGCCAGCAGCTTGGCCCCGGCCTCGGGCTATGGCTACACCTTC
TRBJ2-3 few TRBD2 TRBV6-2/TRBV6-3 CASSYPGLDRNTQYF TGTGCCAGCAGCTATCCTGGACTAGATCGGAATACGCAGTATTTT
TRBJ1-5 - - TRBV7-2 CASRLEGYQPQHF TGTGCCAGCAGGCTGGAGGGGTACCAGCCCCAGCATTTT
TRBJ1-2 - - TRBV10-3 CAISEWGLNYGYTF TGTGCCATCAGTGAATGGGGGCTCAACTATGGCTACACCTTC
TRBJ1-2 - TRBD1 TRBV5-5 CASRAGTGLNYGYTF TGTGCCAGCAGGGCCGGGACAGGCCTTAACTATGGCTACACCTTC
TRBJ2-5 - TRBD2 TRBV19 CASGTRSGETQYF TGTGCTTCAGGGACTAGATCTGGGGAGACCCAGTACTTC
TRBJ2-1 - - TRBV4-3 CASSQDTPSVGEEQFF TGCGCCAGCAGCCAAGATACCCCTTCTGTGGGAGAAGAGCAGTTCTTC
TRBJ2-5 once TRBD1 TRBV3-1/TRBV3-2 CASSQGTGGIQETQYF TGTGCCAGCAGCCAAGGGACAGGGGGGATCCAAGAGACCCAGTACTTC
TRBJ1-2 - - TRBV28 CASSLGRGRSTF TGTGCCAGCAGTTTGGGCAGAGGGAGGAGCACCTTC
TRBJ1-2 - TRBD1 TRBV19 CASSTQTTGVRGYGYTF TGTGCCAGTAGTACCCAAACAACAGGGGTACGTGGCTATGGCTACACCTTC
TRBJ2-3 once - TRBV7-2 CASSPQPGLPTQYF TGTGCCAGCAGCCCTCAACCGGGACTTCCCACGCAGTATTTT
TRBJ2-3 - TRBD2 TRBV2 CASSRRTSGSIDTQYF TGTGCCAGCAGTCGCCGGACTAGCGGGAGTATAGATACGCAGTATTTT
TRBJ2-1 few TRBD2 TRBV11-2 CASSLFFGTRAGAGNEQFF TGTGCCAGCAGCTTATTCTTCGGGACCCGGGCGGGAGCGGGCAATGAGCAGTTCTTC
TRBJ1-1 - TRBD1 TRBV6-4 CASSRLGQDTEAFF TGTGCCAGCAGTCGCCTAGGACAGGACACTGAAGCTTTCTTT
TRBJ2-5 once - TRBV2 CASRGTLYQETQYF TGTGCCAGCAGAGGGACACTGTACCAAGAGACCCAGTACTTC
TRBJ2-2 - TRBD1 TRBV6-2/TRBV6-3 CASSTHPLGQGAHTGELFF TGTGCCAGCAGTACCCACCCCCTAGGACAGGGGGCACATACCGGGGAGCTGTTTTTT
TRBJ2-2 - - TRBV29-1 CSGGEPSNGELFF TGCAGCGGTGGGGAGCCTAGCAACGGGGAGCTGTTTTTT
TRBJ2-2 - - TRBV18 CASSPQGYTGELFF TGTGCCAGCTCACCACAGGGGTATACCGGGGAGCTGTTTTTT
TRBJ2-3 few TRBD1 TRBV24-1 CATSDDRASTDTQYF TGTGCCACCAGTGATGACAGGGCGAGCACAGATACGCAGTATTTT
TRBJ1-3 - - TRBV19 CASSTAGSRNTIYF TGTGCCAGTAGTACCGCGGGGAGCCGAAACACCATATATTTT
TRBJ1-6 few TRBD1 TRBV2 CASSDKTTGVGGSPLHF TGTGCCAGCAGTGACAAGACGACAGGGGTCGGGGGTTCACCCCTCCACTTT
TRBJ2-1 - TRBD2 TRBV6-5 CATEETSGTYNEQFF TGTGCCACAGAGGAGACTAGCGGGACCTACAATGAGCAGTTCTTC
TRBJ2-5 - - TRBV27 CASSLIPGETQYF TGTGCCAGCAGTTTAATCCCCGGGGAGACCCAGTACTTC
TRBJ2-5 - - TRBV5-1 CASSSGTFQETQYF TGCGCCAGCAGCTCCGGGACATTTCAAGAGACCCAGTACTTC
TRBJ1-6 - TRBD1 TRBV27 CASRPQDREDSPLHF TGTGCCAGCAGGCCCCAGGACAGGGAGGATTCACCCCTCCACTTT
TRBJ2-5 - TRBD2 TRBV5-1 CASSLGASGGPQETQYF TGCGCCAGCAGCTTGGGGGCTAGCGGAGGCCCACAAGAGACCCAGTACTTC
TRBJ2-3 - TRBD2 TRBV9 CASSLPGLGTDTQYF TGTGCCAGCAGTCTGCCGGGACTAGGGACAGATACGCAGTATTTT
TRBJ1-4 - - TRBV28 CASSLNNRVEKLFF TGTGCCAGCAGTTTAAATAACAGGGTGGAAAAACTGTTTTTT
TRBJ1-5 few - TRBV7-8 CASSLQDIQPQHF TGTGCCAGCAGCTTGCAGGACATTCAGCCCCAGCATTTT
TRBJ1-2 - TRBD1 TRBV27 CASSSRDPGQGMAYGYTF TGTGCCAGCAGTAGTCGGGATCCGGGACAGGGTATGGCCTATGGCTACACCTTC
TRBJ2-3 - - TRBV7-2 CASSDISGTDTQYF TGTGCCAGCAGCGATATTAGCGGAACAGATACGCAGTATTTT
TRBJ2-7 - TRBD2 TRBV5-4 CASSLMRTSGYEQYF TGTGCCAGCAGCTTGATGAGGACTAGCGGGTACGAGCAGTACTTC
TRBJ2-5 - TRBD1 TRBV2 CASRNRGRETQYF TGTGCCAGCAGAAACAGGGGGCGTGAGACCCAGTACTTC
TRBJ2-3 - - TRBV5-5 CASSLGTGQADTQYF TGTGCCAGCAGCTTGGGAACAGGGCAGGCAGATACGCAGTATTTT
TRBJ2-1 few - TRBV19 CASSIGLQRSYNEQFF TGTGCCAGTAGTATAGGATTGCAGCGCTCCTACAATGAGCAGTTCTTC
TRBJ2-3 - TRBD2 TRBV6-4 CASSVLAGEGSDTQYF TGTGCCAGCAGTGTCTTAGCGGGAGAAGGGAGTGATACGCAGTATTTT
TRBJ2-1 few - TRBV4-3 CASSPRLRVGQFF TGCGCCAGCAGTCCTCGACTCAGGGTTGGGCAGTTCTTC
TRBJ2-3 - TRBD2 TRBV28 CASSLTSGSVEDTQYF TGTGCCAGCAGTCTGACTAGCGGGAGTGTTGAGGATACGCAGTATTTT
TRBJ1-6 - - TRBV5-1 CASSSAVGGGRRNSPLHF TGCGCCAGCAGCTCCGCCGTCGGGGGGGGGCGCCGGAATTCACCCCTCCACTTT
TRBJ1-5 - - TRBV28 CAAQYSNQPQHF TGTGCCGCACAATATAGCAATCAGCCCCAGCATTTT